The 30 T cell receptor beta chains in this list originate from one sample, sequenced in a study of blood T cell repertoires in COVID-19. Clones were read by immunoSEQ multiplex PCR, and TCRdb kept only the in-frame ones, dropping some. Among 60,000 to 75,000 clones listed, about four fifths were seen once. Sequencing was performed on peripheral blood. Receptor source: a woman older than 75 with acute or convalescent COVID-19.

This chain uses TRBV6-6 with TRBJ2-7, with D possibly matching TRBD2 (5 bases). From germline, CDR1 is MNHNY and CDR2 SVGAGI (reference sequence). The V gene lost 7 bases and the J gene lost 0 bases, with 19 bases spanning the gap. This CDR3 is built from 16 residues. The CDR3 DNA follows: TGTGCCAGCACCCAATCTTCATCGGGGTTCTCCTACGAGCAGTACTTC. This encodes CASTQSSSGFSYEQYF.

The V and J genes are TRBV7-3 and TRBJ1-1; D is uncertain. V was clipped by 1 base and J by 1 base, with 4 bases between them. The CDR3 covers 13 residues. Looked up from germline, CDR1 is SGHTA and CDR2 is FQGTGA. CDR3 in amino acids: CASSLMANTEAFF. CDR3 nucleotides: TGTGCCAGCAGCTTAATGGCGAACACTGAAGCTTTCTTT.

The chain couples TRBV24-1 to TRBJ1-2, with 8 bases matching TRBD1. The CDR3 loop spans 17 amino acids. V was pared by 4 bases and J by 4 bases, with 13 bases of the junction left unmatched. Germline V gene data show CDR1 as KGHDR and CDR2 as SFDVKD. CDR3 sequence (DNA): TGTGCCACCAGTGAGCGCCTGGGACAGGCATGCATCTATGGCTACACCTTC. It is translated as CATSERLGQACIYGYTF.

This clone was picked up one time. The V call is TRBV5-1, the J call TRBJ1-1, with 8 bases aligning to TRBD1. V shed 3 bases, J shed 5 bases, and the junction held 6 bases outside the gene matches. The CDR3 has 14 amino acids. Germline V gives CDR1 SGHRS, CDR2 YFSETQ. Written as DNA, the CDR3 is TGCGCCAGCAGCTCCGGACAGGGAGGTACTGAAGCTTTCTTT. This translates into CASSSGQGGTEAFF. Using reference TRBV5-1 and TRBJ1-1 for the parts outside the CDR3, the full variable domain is KAGVTQTPRYLIKTRGQQVTLSCSPISGHRSVSWYQQTPGQGLQFLFEYFSETQRNKGNFPGRFSGRQFSNSRSEMNVSTLELGDSALYLCASSSGQGGTEAFFGQGTRLTVV.

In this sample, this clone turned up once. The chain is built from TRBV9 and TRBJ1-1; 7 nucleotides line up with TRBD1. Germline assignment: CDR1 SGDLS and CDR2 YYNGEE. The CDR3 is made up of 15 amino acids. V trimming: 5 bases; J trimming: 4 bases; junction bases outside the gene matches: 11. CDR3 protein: CASRPQGQESTEAFF. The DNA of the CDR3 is TGTGCCAGCAGACCACAGGGGCAAGAGAGCACTGAAGCTTTCTTT.

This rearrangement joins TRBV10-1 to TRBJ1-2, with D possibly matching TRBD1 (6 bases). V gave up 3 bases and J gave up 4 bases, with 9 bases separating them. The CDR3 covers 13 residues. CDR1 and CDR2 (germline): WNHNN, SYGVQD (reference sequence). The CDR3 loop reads CASSDTGRYGYTF. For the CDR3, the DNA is TGCGCCAGCAGTGACACAGGGCGCTATGGCTACACCTTC.

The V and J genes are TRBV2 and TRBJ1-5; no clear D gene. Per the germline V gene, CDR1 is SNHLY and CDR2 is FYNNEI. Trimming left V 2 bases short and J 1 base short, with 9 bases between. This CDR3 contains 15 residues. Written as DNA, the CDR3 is TGTGCCAGCAGTGAAAACAGACCAAGCAATCAGCCCCAGCATTTT. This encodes CASSENRPSNQPQHF. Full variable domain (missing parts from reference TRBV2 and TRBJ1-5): EPEVTQTPSHQVTQMGQEVILRCVPISNHLYFYWYRQILGQKVEFLVSFYNNEISEKSEIFDDQFSVERPDGSNFTLKIRSTKLEDSAMYFCASSENRPSNQPQHFGDGTRLSIL.

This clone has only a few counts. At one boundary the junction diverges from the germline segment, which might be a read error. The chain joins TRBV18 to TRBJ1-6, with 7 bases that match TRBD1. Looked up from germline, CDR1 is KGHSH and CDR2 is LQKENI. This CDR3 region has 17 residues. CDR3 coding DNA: TGTGCCAGCTCGCCACCGGACAGGAACTCAGATAATTCACCCCTCCACTTT. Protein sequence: CASSPPDRNSDNSPLHF.

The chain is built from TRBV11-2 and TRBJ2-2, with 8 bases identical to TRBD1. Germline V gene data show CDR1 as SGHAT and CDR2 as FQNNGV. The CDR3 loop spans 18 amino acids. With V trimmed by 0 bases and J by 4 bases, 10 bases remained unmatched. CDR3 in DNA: TGTGCCAGCAGCTTAGAACGGCAGGGGGCGGTTGGCACCGGGGAGCTGTTTTTT. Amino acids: CASSLERQGAVGTGELFF.

CDR3 DNA: TGCGCCAGCAGGGACAGGGGGGGAGAAAAACTGTTTTTT. Translation gives CASRDRGGEKLFF. This chain connects TRBV4-1 to TRBJ1-4, with 10 positions matching TRBD1. The length of the CDR3 is 13 residues. CDR1 and CDR2 (germline): MGHRA, YSYEKL. V was pared by 6 bases and J by 8 bases, with 3 bases of the junction left unmatched.

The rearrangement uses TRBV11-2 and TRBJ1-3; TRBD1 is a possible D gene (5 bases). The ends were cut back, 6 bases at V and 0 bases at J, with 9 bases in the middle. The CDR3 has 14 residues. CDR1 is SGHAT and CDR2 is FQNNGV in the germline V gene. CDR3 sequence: CASRDSRSGNTIYF. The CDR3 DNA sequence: TGTGCCAGCAGAGACAGCCGCTCTGGAAACACCATATATTTT.

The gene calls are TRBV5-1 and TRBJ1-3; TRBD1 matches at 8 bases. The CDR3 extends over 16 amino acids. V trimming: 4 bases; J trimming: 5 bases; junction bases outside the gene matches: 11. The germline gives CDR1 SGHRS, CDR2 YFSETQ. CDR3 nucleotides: TGCGCCAGCAGCCTGGATAGGTCAGGGGGCCGAAACACCATATATTTT. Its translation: CASSLDRSGGRNTIYF.

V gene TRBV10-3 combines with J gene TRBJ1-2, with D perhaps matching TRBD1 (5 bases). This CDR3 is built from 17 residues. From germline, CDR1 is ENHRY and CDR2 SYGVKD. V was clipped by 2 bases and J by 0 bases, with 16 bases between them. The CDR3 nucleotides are TGTGCCATCAGTGAGCCCGGGAGTCAGGGTACTAACTATGGCTACACCTTC. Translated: CAISEPGSQGTNYGYTF.

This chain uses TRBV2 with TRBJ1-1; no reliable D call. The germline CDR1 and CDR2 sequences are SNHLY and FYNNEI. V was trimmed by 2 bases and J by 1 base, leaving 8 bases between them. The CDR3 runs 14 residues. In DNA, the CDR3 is TGTGCCAGCAGTGAATGGCGCGGGAACACTGAAGCTTTCTTT. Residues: CASSEWRGNTEAFF.

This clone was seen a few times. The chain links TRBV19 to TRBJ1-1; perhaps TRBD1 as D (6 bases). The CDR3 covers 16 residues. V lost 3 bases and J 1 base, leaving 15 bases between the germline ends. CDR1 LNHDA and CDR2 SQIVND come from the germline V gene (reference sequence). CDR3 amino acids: CASSMGAGLSNTEAFF. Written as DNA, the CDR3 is TGTGCCAGTAGTATGGGGGCAGGCCTATCGAACACTGAAGCTTTCTTT.

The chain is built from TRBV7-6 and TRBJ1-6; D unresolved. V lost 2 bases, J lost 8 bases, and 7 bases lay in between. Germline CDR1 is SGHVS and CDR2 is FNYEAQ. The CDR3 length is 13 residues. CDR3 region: CASSLSEDSPLHF. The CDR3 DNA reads TGTGCCAGCAGCTTAAGCGAAGATTCACCCCTCCACTTT.

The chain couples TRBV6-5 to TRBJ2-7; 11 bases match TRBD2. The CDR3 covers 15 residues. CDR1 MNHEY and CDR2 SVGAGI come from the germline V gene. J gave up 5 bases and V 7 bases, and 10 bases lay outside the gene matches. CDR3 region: CASTAIAGGPNEQYF. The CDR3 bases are TGTGCCAGCACCGCGATAGCGGGGGGGCCCAACGAGCAGTACTTC.

CDR3 sequence (DNA): TGTGCCAGCAGTTACCAGGGGCGCGATGACGAGCAGTACTTC. This encodes CASSYQGRDDEQYF. The rearrangement links TRBV6-2 or TRBV6-3 to TRBJ2-7, with D possibly matching TRBD1 (6 bases). V lost 2 bases, J lost 5 bases, and 13 bases lay in between. The CDR3 spans 14 residues. Germline V lookup: CDR1 MNHEY, CDR2 SVGEGT.

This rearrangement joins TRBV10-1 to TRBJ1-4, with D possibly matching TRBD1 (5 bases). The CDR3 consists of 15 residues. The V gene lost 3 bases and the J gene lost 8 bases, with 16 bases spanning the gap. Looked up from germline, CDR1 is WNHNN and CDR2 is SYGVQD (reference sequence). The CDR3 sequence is CASSEGGAGKEKLFF. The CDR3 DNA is TGCGCCAGCAGTGAAGGAGGGGCTGGTAAAGAAAAACTGTTTTTT.

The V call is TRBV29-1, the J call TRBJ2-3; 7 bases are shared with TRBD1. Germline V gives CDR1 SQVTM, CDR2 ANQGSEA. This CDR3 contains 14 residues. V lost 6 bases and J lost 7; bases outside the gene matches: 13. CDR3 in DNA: TGCAGCGTCGGGACAGCGGCTCGGGTGAATACGCAGTATTTT. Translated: CSVGTAARVNTQYF.

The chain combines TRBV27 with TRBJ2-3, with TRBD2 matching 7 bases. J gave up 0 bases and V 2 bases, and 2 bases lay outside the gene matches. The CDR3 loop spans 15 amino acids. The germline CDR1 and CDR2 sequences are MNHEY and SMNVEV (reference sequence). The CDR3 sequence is CASSLGGGSTDTQYF. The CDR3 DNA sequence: TGTGCCAGCAGTTTAGGCGGGGGAAGCACAGATACGCAGTATTTT.

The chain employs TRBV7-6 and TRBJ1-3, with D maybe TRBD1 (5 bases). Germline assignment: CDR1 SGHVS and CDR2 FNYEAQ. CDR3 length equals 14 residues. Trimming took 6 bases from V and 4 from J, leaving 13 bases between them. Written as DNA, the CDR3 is TGTGCCAGCAGATTTAGGGGCCTAGGAAACACCATATATTTT. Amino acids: CASRFRGLGNTIYF.

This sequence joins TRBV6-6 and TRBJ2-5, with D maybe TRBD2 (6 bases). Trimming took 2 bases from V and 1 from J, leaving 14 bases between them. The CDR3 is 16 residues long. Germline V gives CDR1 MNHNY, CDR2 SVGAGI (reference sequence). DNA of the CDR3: TGTGCCAGCAGTTACCCCAGGGAAGCGGGCCAAGAGACCCAGTACTTC. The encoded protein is CASSYPREAGQETQYF.

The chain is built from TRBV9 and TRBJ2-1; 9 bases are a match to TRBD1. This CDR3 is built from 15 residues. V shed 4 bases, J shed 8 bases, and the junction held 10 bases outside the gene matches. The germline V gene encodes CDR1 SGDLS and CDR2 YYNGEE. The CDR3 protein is CASSPDRGNRYEQFF. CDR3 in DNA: TGTGCCAGCAGCCCCGACAGGGGGAACCGGTATGAGCAGTTCTTC.

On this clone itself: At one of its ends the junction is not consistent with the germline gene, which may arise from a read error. The CDR3 here is CASSLQGASTDTQYF. The CDR3, as DNA: TGTGCTAGCAGCCTACAGGGGGCGAGCACAGATACGCAGTATTTT. The V and J genes are TRBV7-7 and TRBJ2-3; TRBD1 aligns across 9 bases. Germline lookup yields CDR1 SSHAT and CDR2 FNYEAQ (reference sequence). There are 15 residues in the CDR3. The whole variable domain, filled in from reference TRBV7-7 and TRBJ2-3, reads GAGVSQSPRYKVTKRGQDVTLRCDPISSHATLYWYQQALGQGPEFLTYFNYEAQPDKSGLPSDRFSAERPEGSISTLTIQRTEQRDSAMYRCASSLQGASTDTQYFGPGTRLTVL.

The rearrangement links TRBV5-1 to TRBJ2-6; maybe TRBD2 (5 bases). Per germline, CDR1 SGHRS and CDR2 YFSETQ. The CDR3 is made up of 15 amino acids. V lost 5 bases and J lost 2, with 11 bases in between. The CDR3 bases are TGCGCCAGCAGAAGGACCGGGGCTGGGGCCAACGTCCTGACTTTC. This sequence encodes CASRRTGAGANVLTF. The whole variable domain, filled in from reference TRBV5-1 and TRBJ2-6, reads KAGVTQTPRYLIKTRGQQVTLSCSPISGHRSVSWYQQTPGQGLQFLFEYFSETQRNKGNFPGRFSGRQFSNSRSEMNVSTLELGDSALYLCASRRTGAGANVLTFGAGSRLTVL.

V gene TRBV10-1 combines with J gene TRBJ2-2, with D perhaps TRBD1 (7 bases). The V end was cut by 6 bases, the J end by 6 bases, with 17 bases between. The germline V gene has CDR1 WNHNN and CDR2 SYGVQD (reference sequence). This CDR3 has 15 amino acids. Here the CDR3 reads CASRPGAGGPGELFF. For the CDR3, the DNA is TGCGCCAGCAGACCCGGGGCAGGGGGGCCCGGGGAGCTGTTTTTT.

The CDR3 DNA reads as TGTGCCAGCCGCCCCCAGTCAGGGGGCGGAGATGAGCAGTTCTTC. Its protein is CASRPQSGGGDEQFF. The gene calls are TRBV7-9 and TRBJ2-1; 8 bases align to TRBD1. J lost 8 bases, V lost 8 bases, and 14 bases had no gene match. This CDR3 has 15 residues. Germline CDR1 reads SEHNR; CDR2 reads FQNEAQ (reference sequence).

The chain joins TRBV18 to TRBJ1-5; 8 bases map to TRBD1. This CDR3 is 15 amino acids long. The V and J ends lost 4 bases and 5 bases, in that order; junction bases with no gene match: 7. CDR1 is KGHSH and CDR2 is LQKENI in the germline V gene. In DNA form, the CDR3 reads TGTGCCAGCTCACGGGGACAGGAAAGGGATCAGCCCCAGCATTTT. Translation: CASSRGQERDQPQHF.

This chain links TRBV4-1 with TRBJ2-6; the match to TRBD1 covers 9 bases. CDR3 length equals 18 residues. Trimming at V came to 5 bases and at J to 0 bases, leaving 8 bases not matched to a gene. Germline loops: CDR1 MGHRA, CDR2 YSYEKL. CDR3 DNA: TGCGCCAGCAGCACACGCCGGGACAGGGCCTCTGGGGCCAACGTCCTGACTTTC. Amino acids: CASSTRRDRASGANVLTF.